Shown below are 24 T cell receptor beta chains from a single sample sequenced in a study of CD8 T cells in cerebrospinal fluid in Alzheimer's disease. TCRdb reprocessed the 10x single-cell sequencing reads and reports one entry per CDR3 protein, with no DNA. Its clone listing holds fewer than 2,000 distinct CDR3 sequences. Sequencing used cerebrospinal fluid. These receptors were obtained from a human donor with mild cognitive impairment.

This clonotype registers medium-sized (0.01 to 0.1%) by frequency. The rearrangement uses TRBV20-1 and TRBJ2-5; checking the TCRdb D call of TRBD2 is not possible without DNA. CDR1 and CDR2 (germline): DFQATT, SNEGSKA (reference sequence). The CDR3 consists of 12 residues. The CDR3 sequence is CSATSGGETQYF.

According to its frequency, this clonotype is medium-sized (0.01 to 0.1%). The chain couples TRBV6-5 to TRBJ1-2; as DNA is missing, the TRBD1 call by TCRdb cannot be tested. Germline assignment: CDR1 MNHEY and CDR2 SVGAGI. The CDR3 spans 14 residues. CDR3 sequence reads: CASSIDRGRFGYTF.

This clonotype registers medium-sized by frequency. The rearrangement links TRBV28 to TRBJ1-2; TCRdb's D gene call, TRBD1, goes unchecked for lack of DNA. Per germline, CDR1 MDHEN and CDR2 SYDVKM. This CDR3 comprises 14 residues. CDR3 in amino acids: CASSLVGGSYGYTF.

This clonotype shows up as medium-sized by frequency. This sequence joins TRBV9 and TRBJ2-3; TCRdb selects TRBD1, and the lack of DNA leaves this call unchecked. This CDR3 region has 17 residues. CDR1 and CDR2 from the germline V gene are SGDLS and YYNGEE. The CDR3 region is CASRPHGRTGETDTQYF. The complete variable domain, with remaining parts taken from reference TRBV9 and TRBJ2-3, reads DSGVTQTPKHLITATGQRVTLRCSPRSGDLSVYWYQQSLDQGLQFLIQYYNGEERAKGNILERFSAQQFPDLHSELNLSSLELGDSALYFCASRPHGRTGETDTQYFGPGTRLTVL.

This clonotype counts as medium-sized by frequency. V gene TRBV4-1 combines with J gene TRBJ2-3; TCRdb selects TRBD1, and the lack of DNA leaves this call unchecked. The CDR3 spans 17 residues. The germline V gene has CDR1 MGHRA and CDR2 YSYEKL. The CDR3 spells CASSHATTGGSTDTQYF.

This clonotype is identified as medium-sized from frequency. The chain couples TRBV19 to TRBJ1-5; the TCRdb D gene call, TRBD1, has no DNA to confirm it. CDR3 length: 13 residues. From germline, CDR1 is LNHDA and CDR2 SQIVND (reference sequence). CDR3: CASGRIGNQPQHF. The complete variable domain, with remaining parts taken from reference TRBV19 and TRBJ1-5, reads DGGITQSPKYLFRKEGQNVTLSCEQNLNHDAMYWYRQDPGQGLRLIYYSQIVNDFQKGDIAEGYSVSREKKESFPLTVTSAQKNPTAFYLCASGRIGNQPQHFGDGTRLSIL.

The chain carries TRBV6-1 and TRBJ1-1; TCRdb lists TRBD1, though no DNA is available to test this call. Germline V gives CDR1 MNHNS, CDR2 SASEGT. This CDR3 has 13 residues. The CDR3 protein is CANTDSLNTEAFF.

Considering frequency, this clonotype is large. The V gene is TRBV4-2, the J gene TRBJ2-1. Germline assignment: CDR1 LGHNA and CDR2 YNFKEQ. The CDR3 extends over 14 amino acids. This CDR3 is CASSQVQWGNEQFF.

This clonotype is deemed medium-sized (0.01 to 0.1%) by its frequency. The V and J genes are TRBV10-1 and TRBJ1-3. CDR3 size: 18 residues. Germline values: CDR1 WNHNN, CDR2 SYGVQD (reference sequence). CDR3 loop: CASSVAALPAGCGNTIYF.

This clonotype is classed as medium-sized (0.01 to 0.1%) by frequency. The chain recombines TRBV20-1 with TRBJ1-5; TCRdb gives TRBD1 as the D gene, but with no DNA this cannot be confirmed. CDR1 and CDR2 from the germline V gene are DFQATT and SNEGSKA (reference sequence). The CDR3 covers 19 residues. The CDR3 sequence is CSASARARGGYGGNQPQHF.

By frequency, this clonotype registers medium-sized. CDR3 loop: CASNSGPGTRDWETQYF. This chain connects TRBV10-2 to TRBJ2-5; TCRdb indicates TRBD1, and absent DNA this call remains unverified. CDR1 is WSHSY, CDR2 SAAADI, per germline. This CDR3 is built from 17 residues.

In terms of frequency, this clonotype is medium-sized. V and J are TRBV20-1 and TRBJ1-1; checking the TCRdb D call of TRBD1 is not possible without DNA. This CDR3 is built from 15 residues. In germline, CDR1 is DFQATT, CDR2 SNEGSKA (reference sequence). The CDR3 sequence: CSAVRTGALVGEAFF.

This clonotype is classed as medium-sized by frequency. V gene TRBV2 combines with J gene TRBJ2-2; TCRdb reports TRBD2, a call that lacks DNA to check it against. The CDR3 is 15 residues long. Germline V gene sequence: CDR1 SNHLY, CDR2 FYNNEI. CDR3 protein: CASSENGPRTGELFF.

This clonotype counts as medium-sized by frequency. The chain uses TRBV20-1 and TRBJ2-3; TCRdb's D gene call, TRBD2, goes unchecked for lack of DNA. The CDR3 contains 18 residues. Germline V lookup: CDR1 DFQATT, CDR2 SNEGSKA (reference sequence). The CDR3 spells CSARDIGAGTPGTDTQYF.

The rearrangement uses TRBV3-1 and TRBJ2-1. Germline assignment: CDR1 LGHDT and CDR2 YNNKEL (reference sequence). The CDR3 loop spans 13 amino acids. The CDR3 is CASSQDADNEQFF.

This chain joins TRBV7-7 and TRBJ2-3; TCRdb's assignment of TRBD1 cannot be checked, as there is no DNA. Germline CDR1 and CDR2: SSHAT and FNYEAQ (reference sequence). The CDR3 has 15 amino acids. The CDR3: CASSPDRGRTDTQYF.

In terms of frequency, this clonotype is medium-sized (0.01 to 0.1%). The V gene is TRBV13, the J gene TRBJ1-2; TCRdb gives TRBD1 as the D gene, but with no DNA this cannot be confirmed. This CDR3 is 13 amino acids long. The germline CDR1 and CDR2 sequences are PRHDT and FYEKMQ (reference sequence). CDR3 region: CASRDDRVRGYTF.

This clonotype is called medium-sized (0.01 to 0.1%) based on its frequency. V gene TRBV5-1 combines with J gene TRBJ2-5; the D call of TRBD2 rests on TCRdb alone, since no DNA is present to check it. Germline V gives CDR1 SGHRS, CDR2 YFSETQ. The CDR3 spans 17 residues. Here the CDR3 reads CASSLVVLGLGKETQYF. Filled out from reference TRBV5-1 and TRBJ2-5, the complete variable domain reads KAGVTQTPRYLIKTRGQQVTLSCSPISGHRSVSWYQQTPGQGLQFLFEYFSETQRNKGNFPGRFSGRQFSNSRSEMNVSTLELGDSALYLCASSLVVLGLGKETQYFGPGTRLLVL.

In terms of frequency, this clonotype is medium-sized. V usage is TRBV7-6 and J usage is TRBJ2-7; TCRdb gives TRBD1 as the D gene, but with no DNA this cannot be confirmed. The germline V gene has CDR1 SGHVS and CDR2 FNYEAQ. CDR3 length equals 15 residues. The CDR3 here is CASSPLTGGQTEQYF.

By frequency, this clonotype registers medium-sized (0.01 to 0.1%). This chain uses TRBV27 with TRBJ2-1; TCRdb calls TRBD2, which cannot be checked without DNA. Germline loops: CDR1 MNHEY, CDR2 SMNVEV (reference sequence). The CDR3 has 15 residues. The CDR3 sequence is CASSSGLAYYNEQFF.

This clonotype is labeled medium-sized (0.01 to 0.1%) based on frequency. This chain links TRBV11-2 with TRBJ2-7. Germline CDR1 SGHAT, CDR2 FQNNGV. The CDR3 has 13 residues. The CDR3 sequence: CASSLQGSYEQYF.

Its frequency marks this clonotype as medium-sized. The chain recombines TRBV4-2 with TRBJ2-7. The CDR3 runs to 15 residues. Germline-derived CDR1 and CDR2 are LGHNA and YNFKEQ. CDR3 protein: CASSQGPISSYEQYF.

The chain uses TRBV24-1 and TRBJ2-5; absent DNA, TCRdb's TRBD2 call cannot be checked. The CDR3 is 16 residues long. Germline CDR1 KGHDR, CDR2 SFDVKD. CDR3 sequence reads: CATSDSRLAGGETQYF.

Judged by frequency, this clonotype is medium-sized (0.01 to 0.1%). The rearrangement uses TRBV15 and TRBJ2-7. The CDR3 contains 13 residues. Germline V gene sequence: CDR1 LNHNV, CDR2 YYDKDF (reference sequence). This CDR3 reads CATSSDRPYEQYF.